This T cell receptor (beta chain) was captured in a study of regulatory T cells in long-lasting Graves disease. The study, taken as a whole, reports: Persistent disease favored TRBV28, TRBJ1-2 and TRBJ2-5.

To note about this clonotype: Its specificity is unknown.

The time point is: persistent/refractory GD, antithyroid drugs over 5 years with positive TRAb. PBMC-extracted RNA yielded the TCR library. Staff took roughly 9.1 milliliters of peripheral blood and put it into EDTA tubes. Arm-PCR of CDR3 regions and iRepertoire HTBI primers were used to build TCR beta libraries. In the original processing: More than 55 TRBV and 14 TRBJ segments were identified across samples. Each CDR3 protein gets one entry after TCRdb re-called the multiplex PCR reads with MiXCR. What appears here as the V and J calls and clone size reflects TCRdb's work, not the paper's. This table holds 700,000 or so distinct CDR3 sequences, about 30% found once. The CDR3 contains 13 residues. The germline V gene encodes CDR1 SNHLY and CDR2 FYNNEI. V lost 6 bases, J lost 6 bases, and 15 bases lay in between.

The origin of this receptor is a female donor with Graves disease. The chain carries TRBV2 and TRBJ2-7; TRBD1 or TRBD2 may be the D gene (5 bases each). Specimen: peripheral blood mononuclear cells (PBMCs), collected when the disease was refractory, from a patient treated with antithyroid drugs. The CDR3 region has the DNA TGTGCCAGCAGGGGGGTAGGGAGAGGCGAGCAGTACTTC. Protein sequence: CASRGVGRGEQYF.